This TCR beta chain was found in a study of blood T cell repertoires in COVID-19. Study at large: Nucleic acid was either cDNA or gDNA, and it came from T cells, B-cell-depleted T cells, or PBMCs.

Measured with immunoSEQ multiplex PCR; TCRdb has only the in-frame clones, and not every one. This sample has 60,000 to 75,000 clones; about 89% occur once, and the top ten carry approximately 5.6%. V lost 9 bases to trimming and J lost 5 bases, with 17 bases between them. The germline V gene encodes CDR1 LNHDA and CDR2 SQIVND (reference sequence). The CDR3 runs 14 residues. The sequencing input was peripheral blood. The chain links TRBV19 to TRBJ1-5; D may be TRBD1 (6 bases). The sequence came from a man in his fifties or sixties with active COVID-19. The CDR3 region has the DNA TGTGCCAGCGGGGGGGCAGGGAGGCATCAGCCCCAGCATTTT. Residues: CASGGAGRHQPQHF.